Below, 10 T cell receptor beta chains from the same sample are listed, as sequenced in a study of shared clonotypes between healthy human individuals. Naive-designated CD8 cells lacked CD45RO, were positively enriched for CCR7, and omitted terminally differentiated effector memory CD45RA+ cells. Sequencing was performed with immunoSEQ multiplex PCR; in TCRdb, only in-frame clones are kept and a portion is missing. This table holds 550,000 to 600,000 clones, 95% to 98% found once. The sample was naive CD8+ T cells sorted from blood. These receptor sequences come from a man aged 25 to 45 in good health.

The rearrangement joins TRBV4-1 to TRBJ1-1, with D possibly TRBD1 on 6 matching bases. The germline gives CDR1 MGHRA, CDR2 YSYEKL. Trimming left V 1 base short and J 4 bases short, with 13 bases between. This CDR3 contains 15 residues. As DNA, the CDR3 is TGCGCCAGCAGCCAAGGAGTTGAGACAGGCACTGAAGCTTTCTTT. Translating it yields CASSQGVETGTEAFF.

The chain employs TRBV9 and TRBJ2-1; the match to TRBD2 covers 9 bases. Trimming cost V 3 bases and J 8 bases; bases outside gene matches: 3. The germline CDR1 and CDR2 sequences are SGDLS and YYNGEE. The CDR3 runs to 13 residues. Here the CDR3 DNA reads TGTGCCAGCAGCGGGGGACTAGCCTATGAGCAGTTCTTC. Protein product: CASSGGLAYEQFF.

This sequence joins TRBV2 and TRBJ2-1, with D possibly being TRBD1 (6 bases). This CDR3 has 16 residues. The V gene's germline CDR1 is SNHLY and CDR2 FYNNEI. Trimming shortened V by 6 bases and J by 2 bases, and 17 bases separated the two germline ends. CDR3 amino acids: CASSEKGQYTYNEQFF. The CDR3 region has the DNA TGTGCCAGCAGCGAAAAAGGACAGTATACCTACAATGAGCAGTTCTTC.

The chain carries TRBV6-1 and TRBJ1-5; D not certain. V lost 2 bases and J 2 bases, leaving 7 bases between the germline ends. The CDR3 runs to 14 residues. CDR1 and CDR2 from the germline V gene are MNHNS and SASEGT. The CDR3 DNA reads TGTGCCAGCAGTGAAAGGAGGGGCAATCAGCCCCAGCATTTT. It encodes CASSERRGNQPQHF.

The rearrangement links TRBV14 to TRBJ2-2, with D perhaps matching TRBD2 (6 bases). The CDR3 covers 16 residues. CDR1 and CDR2 from the germline V gene are SGHDN and FVKESK. Trimming left V 4 bases short and J 5 bases short, with 17 bases between. CDR3 sequence (DNA): TGTGCCAGCAGCCCTCTACCGGGAGTATCAACCGGGGAGCTGTTTTTT. Its protein is CASSPLPGVSTGELFF. Full variable domain (rest looked up from reference TRBV14 and TRBJ2-2): EAGVTQFPSHSVIEKGQTVTLRCDPISGHDNLYWYRRVMGKEIKFLLHFVKESKQDESGMPNNRFLAERTGGTYSTLKVQPAELEDSGVYFCASSPLPGVSTGELFFGEGSRLTVL.

The chain employs TRBV13 and TRBJ2-1; D gene unclear. The CDR3 covers 15 residues. The V end was cut by 4 bases, the J end by 5 bases, with 15 bases between. Germline CDR1 and CDR2: PRHDT and FYEKMQ (reference sequence). The CDR3 DNA sequence: TGTGCCAGCAGCTCTCTGGGCCCAACAGACAATGAGCAGTTCTTC. As protein: CASSSLGPTDNEQFF.

The rearrangement joins TRBV6-5 to TRBJ2-1, with D perhaps matching TRBD1 (5 bases). This CDR3 spans 15 amino acids. CDR1 and CDR2 (germline): MNHEY, SVGAGI. Trimming took off 10 bases at V and 7 bases at J, with 23 bases between the two ends. CDR3 sequence: CATVRNLGVWNEQFF. The CDR3 nucleotides are TGTGCCACCGTAAGAAACCTAGGGGTGTGGAATGAGCAGTTCTTC.

The rearrangement uses TRBV11-2 and TRBJ2-1, with TRBD2 matching 7 bases. From germline, CDR1 is SGHAT and CDR2 FQNNGV. This CDR3 region has 14 residues. The J segment lost 5 bases and the V segment lost 5 bases, leaving 6 bases of the junction unmatched. CDR3 in DNA: TGTGCCAGCAGCATGGGGACTACCAACAATGAGCAGTTCTTC. Its protein product is CASSMGTTNNEQFF.

This chain connects TRBV6-6 to TRBJ2-7; D is unclear. Germline CDR1 and CDR2: MNHNY and SVGAGI (reference sequence). V lost 0 bases and J 5 bases, leaving 5 bases between the germline ends. There are 12 residues in the CDR3. CDR3 in amino acids: CASSYSEDEQYF. In DNA, the CDR3 is TGTGCCAGCAGTTACTCGGAAGACGAGCAGTACTTC.

A remark on this clone: The same CDR3 can be traced to other DNA sequences in this sample. The V call is TRBV27, the J call TRBJ2-1; TRBD1 might be the D (6 bases). This CDR3 comprises 13 residues. V shed 0 bases and J shed 6 bases, with 6 bases lying between them. Per the germline V gene, CDR1 is MNHEY and CDR2 is SMNVEV (reference sequence). The CDR3 sequence: CASSLSGGNEQFF. In nucleotides, the CDR3 is TGTGCCAGCAGTTTATCAGGGGGCAATGAGCAGTTCTTC.